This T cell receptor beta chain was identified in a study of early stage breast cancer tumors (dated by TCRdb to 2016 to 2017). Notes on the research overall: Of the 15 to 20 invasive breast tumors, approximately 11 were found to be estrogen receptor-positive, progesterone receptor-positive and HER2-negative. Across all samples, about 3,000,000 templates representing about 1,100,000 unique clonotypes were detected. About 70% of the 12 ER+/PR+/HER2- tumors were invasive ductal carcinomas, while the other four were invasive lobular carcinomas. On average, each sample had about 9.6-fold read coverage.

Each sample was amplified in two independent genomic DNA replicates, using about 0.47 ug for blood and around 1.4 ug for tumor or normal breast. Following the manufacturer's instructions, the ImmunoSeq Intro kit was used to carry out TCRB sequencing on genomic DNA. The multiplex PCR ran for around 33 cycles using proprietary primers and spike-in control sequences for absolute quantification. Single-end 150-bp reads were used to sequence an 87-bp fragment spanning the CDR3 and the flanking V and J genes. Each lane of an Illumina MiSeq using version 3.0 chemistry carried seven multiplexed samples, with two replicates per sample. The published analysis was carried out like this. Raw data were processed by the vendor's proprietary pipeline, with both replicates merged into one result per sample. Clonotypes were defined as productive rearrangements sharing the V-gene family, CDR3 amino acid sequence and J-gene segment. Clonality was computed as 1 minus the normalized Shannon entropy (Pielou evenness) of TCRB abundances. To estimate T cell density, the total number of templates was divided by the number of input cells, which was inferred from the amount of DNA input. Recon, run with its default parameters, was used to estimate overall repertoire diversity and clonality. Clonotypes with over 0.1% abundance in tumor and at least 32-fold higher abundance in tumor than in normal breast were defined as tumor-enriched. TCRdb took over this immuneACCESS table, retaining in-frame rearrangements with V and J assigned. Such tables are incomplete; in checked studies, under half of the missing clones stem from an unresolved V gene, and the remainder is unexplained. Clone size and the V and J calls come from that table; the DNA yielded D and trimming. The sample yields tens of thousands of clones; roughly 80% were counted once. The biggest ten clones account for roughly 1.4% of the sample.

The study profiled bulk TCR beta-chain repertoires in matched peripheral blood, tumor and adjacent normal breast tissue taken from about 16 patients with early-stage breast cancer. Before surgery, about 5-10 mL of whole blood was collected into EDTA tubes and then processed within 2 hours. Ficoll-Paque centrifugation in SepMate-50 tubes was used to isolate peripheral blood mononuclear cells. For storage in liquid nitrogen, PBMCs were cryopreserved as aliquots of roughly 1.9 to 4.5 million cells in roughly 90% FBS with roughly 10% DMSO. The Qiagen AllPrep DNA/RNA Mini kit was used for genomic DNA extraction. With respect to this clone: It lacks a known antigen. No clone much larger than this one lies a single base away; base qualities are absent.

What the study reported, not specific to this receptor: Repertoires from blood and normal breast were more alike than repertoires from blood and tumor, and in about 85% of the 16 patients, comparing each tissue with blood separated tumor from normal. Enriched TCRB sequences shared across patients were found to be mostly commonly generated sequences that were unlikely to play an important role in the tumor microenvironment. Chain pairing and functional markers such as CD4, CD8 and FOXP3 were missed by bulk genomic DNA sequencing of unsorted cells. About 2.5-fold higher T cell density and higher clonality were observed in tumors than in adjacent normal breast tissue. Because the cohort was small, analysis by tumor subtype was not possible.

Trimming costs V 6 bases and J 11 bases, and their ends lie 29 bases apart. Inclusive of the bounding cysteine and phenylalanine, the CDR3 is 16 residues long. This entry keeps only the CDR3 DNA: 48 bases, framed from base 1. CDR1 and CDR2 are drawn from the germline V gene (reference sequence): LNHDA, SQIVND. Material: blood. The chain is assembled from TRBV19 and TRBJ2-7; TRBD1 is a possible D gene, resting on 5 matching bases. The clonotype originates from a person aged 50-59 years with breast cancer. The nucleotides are TGTGCCAGTAGCACAAGAAAAGGGGATAGGTTTGATCGTGAGTACTTC. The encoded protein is CASSTRKGDRFDREYF.